A selection of T cell receptor beta chains follows, all from one sample in a study of cytomegalovirus exposure and HLA in healthy donors. The data were produced by immunoSEQ multiplex PCR, yet TCRdb's version contains in-frame clones alone and is incomplete. In the table there are 90,000 to 150,000 clones, 50% to 65% of which are singletons. Sequenced material: PBMCs. These TCRs come from a man aged 35 to 55 in good health and CMV-seropositive. Each CDR3 is given with its conserved first and last residue. D genes are given only for firm matches. Clone size, where shown, is once, few, many, or a class for clones that have expanded.

clone_size	v_call	j_call	cdr3_length	d_call	cdr3_nt	cdr3_aa
NA	TRBV11-2	TRBJ1-2	14	NA	TGTGCCAGCAGCCTGAGGAGGGGGGGCCATGGCTACACCTTC	CASSLRRGGHGYTF
few	TRBV30	TRBJ2-1	18	TRBD2	TGTGCCTGGAGTTCCGGGACTAGCGGGAGTAAATCCTACAATGAGCAGTTCTTC	CAWSSGTSGSKSYNEQFF
NA	TRBV29-1	TRBJ2-5	12	TRBD1	TGCAGCGTTGGGTTAGGGGGCGTCGGCCAGTACTTC	CSVGLGGVGQYF
NA	TRBV5-1	TRBJ1-3	14	NA	TGCGCCAGCAGCTTGGCTGGCAGGGCAAACACCATATATTTT	CASSLAGRANTIYF
few	TRBV10-3	TRBJ1-2	14	NA	TGTGCCATCAGTGAGACCCAAACAGGGTATGGCTACACCTTC	CAISETQTGYGYTF
NA	TRBV7-9	TRBJ1-1	14	TRBD1	TGTGCCAGCAGCTTTGGGACAGGGCCTTATGAAGCTTTCTTT	CASSFGTGPYEAFF
NA	TRBV5-1	TRBJ2-7	13	NA	TGCGCCAGCAGCGATGACAACCTTAACGAGCAGTACTTC	CASSDDNLNEQYF
NA	TRBV2	TRBJ1-2	15	TRBD1	TGTGCCAGCAGTGAAGCTAGGACAGGGTTGTGGGGCTACACCTTC	CASSEARTGLWGYTF
few	TRBV4-2	TRBJ1-1	14	NA	TGTGCCAGCAGCCCTCCCGGTTCGAGGGCTGAAGCTTTCTTT	CASSPPGSRAEAFF
NA	TRBV10-2	TRBJ2-7	14	NA	TGCGCCAGCAGTGCACAGGTAGACTCCTACGAGCAGTACTTC	CASSAQVDSYEQYF
NA	TRBV27	TRBJ1-4	16	NA	TGTGCCAGCAGTGATAATTTTCGGGGGGCAAGCGAAAAACTGTTTTTT	CASSDNFRGASEKLFF
NA	TRBV7-2	TRBJ2-1	14	TRBD1	TGTGCCAGCAGCATCCTACAGGGGGCGGATGAGCAGTTCTTC	CASSILQGADEQFF
NA	TRBV5-4	TRBJ2-7	14	TRBD1	TGTGCCAGCAGCTTGCGACAGGGGGGTTACGAGCAGTACTTC	CASSLRQGGYEQYF
NA	TRBV15	TRBJ2-7	15	NA	TGTGCCACCAGCAGAGTCAGGAGGAGCTCCTACGAGCAGTACTTC	CATSRVRRSSYEQYF
NA	TRBV10-3	TRBJ2-2	16	TRBD2	TGTGCCATCAGAATCATGACTAGCGGGAACACCGGGGAGCTGTTTTTT	CAIRIMTSGNTGELFF
NA	TRBV5-4	TRBJ1-4	14	NA	TGTGCCAGCAGCCGCGGGGGCCCTAATGAAAAACTGTTTTTT	CASSRGGPNEKLFF
NA	TRBV6-6	TRBJ2-5	15	TRBD2	TGTGCCAGCAGTCGCTCCCGGGAGGTTGAGGAGACCCAGTACTTC	CASSRSREVEETQYF
NA	TRBV29-1	TRBJ2-3	15	NA	TGCAGCGTGAGAGAGCGGAAACCTAGCACAGATACGCAGTATTTT	CSVRERKPSTDTQYF
NA	TRBV5-1	TRBJ1-2	16	NA	TGCGCCAGCAGCGGCGGGTGGCCAGGGGCTAACTATGGCTACACCTTC	CASSGGWPGANYGYTF
NA	TRBV5-1	TRBJ2-7	14	TRBD2	TGCGCCAGCAGCTTCATCCTCGGGGGGAAGGAGCAGTACTTC	CASSFILGGKEQYF
few	TRBV5-1	TRBJ2-3	16	NA	TGCGCCAGCAGCTTGGGTCTGGGAGCGGGCACAGATACGCAGTATTTT	CASSLGLGAGTDTQYF
NA	TRBV20-1	TRBJ1-1	11	NA	TGCAGTGCTTCCCACCTAAATGAAGCTTTCTTT	CSASHLNEAFF
NA	TRBV7-8	TRBJ1-1	16	NA	TGTGCCAGCAGCTTAGGACGGGGGTGGGCGAACACTGAAGCTTTCTTT	CASSLGRGWANTEAFF
NA	TRBV6-1	TRBJ1-2	13	TRBD1	TGTGCCAGCAGCCAGACAGGGTCAGGTGGCTACACCTTC	CASSQTGSGGYTF
once	TRBV6-6	TRBJ1-2	16	TRBD1	TGTGCCAGCAGCCTCCAGGGGACAGGGATAAACTATGGCTACACCTTC	CASSLQGTGINYGYTF
NA	TRBV29-1	TRBJ2-7	13	NA	TGCAGCGTTGAAGTTGTAGGGGGTGGTGAGCAGTACTTC	CSVEVVGGGEQYF
NA	TRBV7-9	TRBJ1-5	17	TRBD1	TGTGCCAGCAGCTTAGGTCTGGGGACAGGCACCAATCAGCCCCAGCATTTT	CASSLGLGTGTNQPQHF
NA	TRBV4-3	TRBJ1-4	15	NA	TGCGCCAGCAGCCAAGAGATGCGACAGAATAAAAAACTGTTTTTT	CASSQEMRQNKKLFF
NA	TRBV7-9	TRBJ2-1	16	TRBD1	TGTGCCAGCAGCATAAAACCGGGACAGGGCAAAAATGAGCAGTTCTTC	CASSIKPGQGKNEQFF
once	TRBV6-5	TRBJ2-1	14	TRBD2	TGTGCCAGCACCCGACTAGCGGGAGTAGATGAGCAGTTCTTC	CASTRLAGVDEQFF
few	TRBV27	TRBJ2-5	23	TRBD2	TGTGCCAGCAGTTTATATCCCTTAGGGACAGGGTTTAGAACTAGCGGGGGACAAGAGACCCAGTACTTC	CASSLYPLGTGFRTSGGQETQYF
NA	TRBV27	TRBJ2-3	14	NA	TGTGCCAGCATGGGATTAGCGATCACAGATACGCAGTATTTT	CASMGLAITDTQYF
NA	TRBV10-3	TRBJ1-2	18	TRBD1	TGTGCCATCAGTGAGAGTGGACAGGGGGGGAAGACTAACTATGGCTACACCTTC	CAISESGQGGKTNYGYTF
NA	TRBV5-1	TRBJ1-3	16	TRBD1	TGCGCCAGCAGCCCCGGGACAGGGGTCTCTGGAAACACCATATATTTT	CASSPGTGVSGNTIYF
NA	TRBV7-2	TRBJ1-2	14	TRBD1	TGTGCCAGCAACTTCGGGACAGGGGTGTATGGCTACACCTTC	CASNFGTGVYGYTF
few	TRBV6-1	TRBJ1-3	14	NA	TGTGCCAGCAGTGTACAGGGAGCGAAAAACACCATATATTTT	CASSVQGAKNTIYF
NA	TRBV7-8	TRBJ1-6	15	NA	TGTGCCAGCAGCTCGGGGGGGCAGCTAAATTCACCCCTCCACTTT	CASSSGGQLNSPLHF
NA	TRBV19	TRBJ1-2	12	NA	TGTGCCAGTAGCGGACAGAACTATGGCTACACCTTC	CASSGQNYGYTF
NA	TRBV30	TRBJ1-6	12	NA	TGTGCCTGGAACAGGGCGCGGTCACCCCTCCACTTT	CAWNRARSPLHF
NA	TRBV7-3	TRBJ2-1	15	NA	TGTGCCAGCAGCTTAAACCTCAGGGGTGGGGATGAGCAGTTCTTC	CASSLNLRGGDEQFF
NA	TRBV12-5	TRBJ2-5	11	NA	TGTGCTAGTGGTTTGTCCTTTCGGCAGTACTTC	CASGLSFRQYF
few	TRBV4-1	TRBJ2-1	15	NA	TGCGCCAGCAGCGGGACCGGGACTCTCGACAATGAGCAGTTCTTC	CASSGTGTLDNEQFF
NA	TRBV27	TRBJ1-5	13	NA	TGTGCCAGCAGTTCGAGAGCGCCCTGGGCCCAGCATTTT	CASSSRAPWAQHF
NA	TRBV6-6	TRBJ2-1	13	TRBD2	TGTGCCAGCAGGCCCACTAGCGCAGGTGAGCAGTTCTTC	CASRPTSAGEQFF
NA	TRBV5-6	TRBJ2-7	14	TRBD2	TGTGCCAGCAGCTTTAGCGGGAGCTCCTACGAGCAGTACTTC	CASSFSGSSYEQYF
few	TRBV7-2	TRBJ2-2	12	TRBD2	TGTGCCAATATAGCGGGTACCGGGGAGCTGTTTTTT	CANIAGTGELFF
NA	TRBV10-3	TRBJ1-5	15	TRBD1	TGTGCCATCAGTGATCGGGACAGGTGGGGTCAGCCCCAGCATTTT	CAISDRDRWGQPQHF